This entry lists 16 T cell receptor beta chains sequenced from one sample in a study of PD-1 blockade in mismatch repair-deficient tumors. Generated by immunoSEQ multiplex PCR, the TCRdb table keeps only in-frame clones and is missing some. The repertoire holds under 95,000 clones, with roughly 80% as singletons. The sample in question was peripheral blood, obtained 44 weeks after starting pembrolizumab. The receptors shown here come from an adult with mismatch repair-deficient cancer.

The chain carries TRBV7-3 and TRBJ1-2; tentative D call: TRBD1 (5 bases). The V gene lost 6 bases and the J gene lost 8 bases, with 16 bases spanning the gap. The length of the CDR3 is 13 residues. Germline lookup yields CDR1 SGHTA and CDR2 FQGTGA. Written as DNA, the CDR3 is TGTGCCAGCAGTCTAGCGTCTGGGGCGGGCTACACCTTC. It specifies CASSLASGAGYTF.

The chain combines TRBV21-1 with TRBJ1-4; TRBD1 is the table's D call, not checked against the DNA. TRBV21-1 is an annotated pseudogene. There are 15 residues in the CDR3. CDR3 DNA: TGTGCCAGCAGATTGCCGGGACAAAAAAATGAAAAACTGTTTTTT. Protein product: CASRLPGQKNEKLFF.

The V call is TRBV11-3, the J call TRBJ2-2; 11 nucleotides line up with TRBD2. CDR1 is SGHNT, CDR2 YENEEA, per germline. The CDR3 is 16 amino acids. The ends lost 5 bases at V and 3 bases at J; junction bases unmatched: 5. Here the CDR3 reads CASSPSGRSDTGELFF. CDR3 DNA: TGTGCCAGCAGCCCTAGCGGGAGGAGTGACACCGGGGAGCTGTTTTTT.

CDR3 nucleotide sequence: TGTGCCAGCAGATATTCCTACAATGAGCAGTTCTTC. Its translation: CASRYSYNEQFF. The chain employs TRBV6-5 and TRBJ2-1; D gene uncertain. Germline loops: CDR1 MNHEY, CDR2 SVGAGI. Trimming left V 6 bases short and J 1 base short, with 4 bases between. This CDR3 is built from 12 residues.

This chain connects TRBV6-5 to TRBJ1-3; tentative D call: TRBD1 (6 bases). Germline V gene lookup returns CDR1 MNHEY and CDR2 SVGAGI. Trimming left V 10 bases short and J 0 bases short, with 10 bases between. The CDR3 contains 13 residues. Here the CDR3 reads CATGQTSGNTIYF. In DNA form, the CDR3 reads TGTGCCACAGGACAGACCTCTGGAAACACCATATATTTT.

This chain joins TRBV27 and TRBJ1-1; TRBD1 agrees at 7 bases. The CDR3 contains 13 residues. Unmatched junction bases numbered 2, after V lost 2 bases and J lost 5 bases. The V gene's germline CDR1 is MNHEY and CDR2 SMNVEV (reference sequence). CDR3 sequence reads: CASSLGRGTEAFF. The DNA of the CDR3 is TGTGCCAGCAGTTTAGGCAGGGGGACTGAAGCTTTCTTT.

This clone showed up just once. This chain uses TRBV11-3 with TRBJ1-4; 10 bases align to TRBD1. Germline values: CDR1 SGHNT, CDR2 YENEEA. CDR3 length: 14 residues. The ends lost 3 bases at V and 7 bases at J; junction bases unmatched: 2. The DNA for the CDR3 is TGTGCCAGCAGCTTCGGGACAGGGGTTGAAAAACTGTTTTTT. It encodes CASSFGTGVEKLFF.

This clone turned up a few times. The J gene is TRBJ2-1, the V gene TRBV6-5, with D maybe TRBD2 (6 bases). V gave up 5 bases and J gave up 6 bases, with 11 bases separating them. This CDR3 spans 13 amino acids. From germline, CDR1 is MNHEY and CDR2 SVGAGI. DNA for the CDR3: TGTGCCAGCAGTCCTTCAGCGGGCAATGAGCAGTTCTTC. This encodes CASSPSAGNEQFF.

A few counts support this clone. The chain joins TRBV18 to TRBJ2-5, with 13 bases that match TRBD2. Germline V gives CDR1 KGHSH, CDR2 LQKENI. The CDR3 loop spans 17 amino acids. Trimming at V came to 0 bases and at J to 5 bases, leaving 6 bases not matched to a gene. CDR3 bases: TGTGCCAGCTCACCACCGATACTAGCGGGAGGGCGTGAGACCCAGTACTTC. It specifies CASSPPILAGGRETQYF.

The chain has TRBV7-9 and TRBJ2-1; 9 nucleotides agree with TRBD2. The germline V gene has CDR1 SEHNR and CDR2 FQNEAQ (reference sequence). This CDR3 has 16 residues. The J segment lost 0 bases and the V segment lost 3 bases, leaving 3 bases of the junction unmatched. The CDR3 bases are TGTGCCAGCAGCTTCTTAGCGGGGGCCTCCTACAATGAGCAGTTCTTC. Protein: CASSFLAGASYNEQFF.

This clone appeared a few times. The chain recombines TRBV10-3 with TRBJ2-1; 9 positions match TRBD2. This CDR3 is 16 amino acids long. Germline trimming cut 3 bases from V and 3 bases from J; bases unmatched to any gene: 6. Germline values: CDR1 ENHRY, CDR2 SYGVKD. The CDR3 protein is CAISEASSGNYNEQFF. The DNA of the CDR3 is TGTGCCATCAGTGAAGCGTCTAGCGGGAACTACAATGAGCAGTTCTTC.

CDR3 bases: TGTGCCAGCAGCTTTGTGGGAGAGTTCAGTGAGCAGTTCTTC. Protein sequence: CASSFVGEFSEQFF. The genes are TRBV5-4 and TRBJ2-1; weak D call: TRBD2 (5 bases). The CDR3 has 14 amino acids. The V end was cut by 2 bases, the J end by 9 bases, with 15 bases between. CDR1 is SGHNT, CDR2 YYREEE, per germline (reference sequence).

This chain uses TRBV7-2 with TRBJ2-6, with D maybe TRBD2 (6 bases). This CDR3 comprises 16 residues. CDR1 and CDR2 (germline): SGHTA, FQGNSA. V lost 0 bases and J 4 bases, leaving 10 bases between the germline ends. The CDR3: CASSLARGVGANVLTF. CDR3 sequence (DNA): TGTGCCAGCAGCTTAGCGCGGGGTGTCGGGGCCAACGTCCTGACTTTC.

The genes are TRBV19 and TRBJ2-3; the match to TRBD2 covers 7 bases. CDR3 size: 15 residues. Trimming at V came to 7 bases and at J to 1 base, leaving 8 bases not matched to a gene. Per germline, CDR1 LNHDA and CDR2 SQIVND (reference sequence). The CDR3 protein is CASTGGLVGTDTQYF. The CDR3 DNA follows: TGTGCCAGTACCGGTGGACTAGTCGGCACAGATACGCAGTATTTT.

The gene calls are TRBV10-1 and TRBJ2-5; 8 bases line up with TRBD1. After removal of 0 bases from V and 1 base from J, the junction contained 16 bases not matched to a gene. This CDR3 contains 20 residues. CDR1 is WNHNN, CDR2 SYGVQD, per germline (reference sequence). CDR3 DNA: TGCGCCAGCAGTGAGTCTCAGGGGGCGGGTGGAACCCCAATCCAAGAGACCCAGTACTTC. As protein: CASSESQGAGGTPIQETQYF.

V gene TRBV5-1 combines with J gene TRBJ1-1; D is undetermined. Germline lookup yields CDR1 SGHRS and CDR2 YFSETQ. The CDR3 length is 14 residues. With 0 bases removed from V and 6 bases from J, the gap between germline ends came to 12 bases. CDR3 residues: CASSLEPTLAEAFF. CDR3 nucleotide sequence: TGCGCCAGCAGCTTGGAACCGACACTCGCTGAAGCTTTCTTT.